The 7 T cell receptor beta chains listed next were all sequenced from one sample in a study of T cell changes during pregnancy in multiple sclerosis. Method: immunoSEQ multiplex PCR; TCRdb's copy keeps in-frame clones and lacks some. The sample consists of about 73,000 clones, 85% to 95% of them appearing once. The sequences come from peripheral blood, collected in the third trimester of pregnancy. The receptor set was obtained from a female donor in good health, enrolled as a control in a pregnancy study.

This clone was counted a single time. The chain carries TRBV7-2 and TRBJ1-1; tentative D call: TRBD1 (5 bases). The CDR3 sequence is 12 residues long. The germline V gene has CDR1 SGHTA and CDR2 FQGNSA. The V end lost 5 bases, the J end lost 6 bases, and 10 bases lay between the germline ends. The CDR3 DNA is TGTGCCAGCAGCCTGGGGGAGGCTGAAGCTTTCTTT. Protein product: CASSLGEAEAFF.

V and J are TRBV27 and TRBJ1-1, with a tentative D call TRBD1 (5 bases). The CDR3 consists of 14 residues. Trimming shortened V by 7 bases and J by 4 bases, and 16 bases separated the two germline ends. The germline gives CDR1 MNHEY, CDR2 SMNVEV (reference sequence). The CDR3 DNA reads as TGTGCCAGCAATGTGGTGCGGGGGGGCACTGAAGCTTTCTTT. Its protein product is CASNVVRGGTEAFF.

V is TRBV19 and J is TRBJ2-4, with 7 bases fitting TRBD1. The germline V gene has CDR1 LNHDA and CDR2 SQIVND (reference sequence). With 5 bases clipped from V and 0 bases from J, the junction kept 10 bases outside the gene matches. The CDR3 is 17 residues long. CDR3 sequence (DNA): TGTGCCAGTAGTCGGACAGGCTGGGGGCTAGCCAAAAACATTCAGTACTTC. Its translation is CASSRTGWGLAKNIQYF.

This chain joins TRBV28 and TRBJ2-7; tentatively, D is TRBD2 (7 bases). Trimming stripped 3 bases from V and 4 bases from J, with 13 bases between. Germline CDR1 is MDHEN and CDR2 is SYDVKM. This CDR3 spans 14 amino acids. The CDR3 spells CASSFGGAVYEQYF. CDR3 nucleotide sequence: TGTGCCAGCAGTTTTGGGGGGGCTGTGTACGAGCAGTACTTC.

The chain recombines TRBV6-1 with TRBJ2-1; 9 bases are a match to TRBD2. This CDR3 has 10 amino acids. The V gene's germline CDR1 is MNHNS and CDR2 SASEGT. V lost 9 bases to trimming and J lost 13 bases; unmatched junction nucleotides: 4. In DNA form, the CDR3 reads TGTGCCAGAGGAGCGGGGGGCCAGTTCTTC. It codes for CARGAGGQFF.

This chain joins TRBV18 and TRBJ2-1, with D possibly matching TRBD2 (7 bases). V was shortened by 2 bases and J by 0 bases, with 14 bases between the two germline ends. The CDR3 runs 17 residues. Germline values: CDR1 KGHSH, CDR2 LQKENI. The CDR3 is CASSPGGGLSSYNEQFF. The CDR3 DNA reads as TGTGCCAGCTCACCAGGGGGGGGCCTTAGCTCCTACAATGAGCAGTTCTTC.

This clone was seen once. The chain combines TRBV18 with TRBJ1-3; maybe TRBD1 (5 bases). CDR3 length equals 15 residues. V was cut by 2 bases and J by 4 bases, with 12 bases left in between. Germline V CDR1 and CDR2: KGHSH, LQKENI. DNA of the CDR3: TGTGCCAGCTCACCATCAGGGTCCTCGGGAAACACCATATATTTT. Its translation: CASSPSGSSGNTIYF.